This entry features one T cell receptor beta chain sequence. Its antigen is still unknown. No qualities accompany the bases; no much larger clone lies one base away. TCRbeta CDR3 regions were amplified from genomic DNA using the immunoSEQ Assay, a bias-controlled multiplex PCR. Turning to the authors' computational methods: The number of nucleated cells in each sample was estimated from the amplification of reference gene primers within the assay. To quantify the absolute abundance of each unique TCRbeta CDR3 rearrangement, sequence reads were collapsed and filtered. For each sample, productive Simpson clonality was calculated as the square root of Simpson's diversity index over productive rearrangements. The immuneACCESS repertoire file appears here via TCRdb, limited to in-frame rearrangements. These files lack a portion of the clones; in checked studies, under half of the deficit traces to unresolved V genes, and the cause of the others is not known. The DNA gave D and trimming, while V, J and clone size come from that table. This sample holds 95,000 to 150,000 clones; 80% to 90% were observed only once. More than 4% of the sample belongs to the ten largest clones.

The sample comes from a study of blood T cell repertoires in COVID-19 (dated by TCRdb to the early 2020s). About the study as a whole: Collaborator samples came from the United States, Italy and Spain and covered acute and convalescent phases of COVID-19. The material from the prospective study consisted of cDNA or gDNA derived from T cells, B-cell-depleted T cells, or PBMCs. Subjects who had been exposed to COVID-19, were actively infected with it, or had recovered from it provided the deeply sampled blood TCRbeta repertoires that made up the dataset. A freely available public database, intended as a resource for researchers studying the immune response to SARS-CoV-2, is where the repertoires were released. Samples came from the ongoing ImmuneRACE study (first 160 participants) plus 1,254 subjects from 6 global collaborators. Nearly every sample came with metadata listing a de-identified subject ID, COVID-19 status, age in years and sex. HLA class I and class II types, where available, came from metadata supplied by the sample provider rather than from assay-based typing.

Whole blood was collected in K2EDTA tubes by collaborating institutions according to the institutions' own protocols. Collaborator samples were shipped for TCRbeta analysis as frozen whole blood, isolated PBMCs, or DNA extracted from either sample type. Study-wide findings and limitations: How much clinical and demographic metadata was included differed by source and by participant, and the metadata was provided uncurated.

In the germline V gene, CDR1 corresponds to SGHTA and CDR2 to FQGNSA. Counted from cysteine to phenylalanine, this CDR3 has 15 amino acids. This entry keeps only the CDR3 DNA: 45 bases, framed from base 1. The junction carries 15 bases between V and J, which are trimmed by 5 bases and 5 bases respectively. The sample was peripheral blood. Here the chain combines TRBV7-2 and TRBJ2-2; perhaps TRBD1 is the D gene, with 7 bases matching. The clonotype originates from a man aged 40-49 years with acute or convalescent COVID-19. The nucleotide sequence reads as follows: TGTGCCAGCAGCCCTTGGACAGGAGGGACCGGGGAGCTGTTTTTT. This gives the protein CASSPWTGGTGELFF. When the CDR3 is completed using the reference TRBV7-2 and TRBJ2-2 genes on either side, the full variable domain is GAGVSQSPSNKVTEKGKDVELRCDPISGHTALYWYRQSLGQGLEFLIYFQGNSAPDKSGLPSDRFSAERTGGSVSTLTIQRTQQEDSAVYLCASSPWTGGTGELFFGEGSRLTVL.